These T cell receptor beta chains were read from a single sample in a study of T cell responses to AZD1222 COVID-19 vaccine. Sequencing used immunoSEQ multiplex PCR; TCRdb keeps in-frame clones, though not all of them. The sample yields approximately 180,000 clones, 88% seen once. The material was peripheral blood, obtained 28 days after the second AZD1222 dose. The receptor set was obtained from an adult who received the AZD1222 COVID-19 vaccine. Each CDR3 is given with its conserved first and last residue. The D gene is left open where the match is weak. Part of the rows lack a size; the others show once, few, many or a class for expanded clones.

J: TRBJ2-5; size: .; D: .; V: TRBV7-9; DNA: TGTGCCAGCAGCTCAGGAACAAAACAAGAGACCCAGTACTTC; CDR3: CASSSGTKQETQYF
J: TRBJ2-1; size: .; D: TRBD2; V: TRBV28; DNA: TGTGCCAGCAAATCCGGGGGAGGGAGTAATGAGCAGTTCTTC; CDR3: CASKSGGGSNEQFF
J: TRBJ2-2; size: .; D: .; V: TRBV5-1; DNA: TGCGCCAGCAGCCCCGGGACGCCTGAGGGGGAGCTGTTTTTT; CDR3: CASSPGTPEGELFF
J: TRBJ2-7; size: .; D: TRBD1; V: TRBV6-2/TRBV6-3; DNA: TGTGCCAGCAGTTACTCGTCAGCCGGGACAGTTGGCTACGAGCAGTACTTC; CDR3: CASSYSSAGTVGYEQYF
J: TRBJ2-1; size: .; D: TRBD1; V: TRBV4-3; DNA: TGCGCCAGCAGCCCTGAGCTGGACAGGGACAATGAGCAGTTCTTC; CDR3: CASSPELDRDNEQFF
J: TRBJ2-1; size: .; D: TRBD2; V: TRBV9; DNA: TGTGCCAGCACCCCGGGACTAGTCTACAATGAGCAGTTCTTC; CDR3: CASTPGLVYNEQFF
J: TRBJ2-7; size: .; D: TRBD1; V: TRBV6-5; DNA: TGTGCCAGCAGGAGGACAGGGGGCCGCTACGAGCAGTACTTC; CDR3: CASRRTGGRYEQYF
J: TRBJ2-7; size: once; D: TRBD2; V: TRBV4-3; DNA: TGCGCCAGCAGCCAAGATCGGGGACTAGCGGTCTACGAGCAGTACTTC; CDR3: CASSQDRGLAVYEQYF
J: TRBJ2-7; size: once; D: .; V: TRBV11-2; DNA: TGTGCCAGCAGCAAGACCTCCTACGAGCAGTACTTC; CDR3: CASSKTSYEQYF
J: TRBJ2-3; size: .; D: .; V: TRBV12-3/TRBV12-4; DNA: TGTGCCAGCAGTTTAAGAGGGGATACGCAGTATTTT; CDR3: CASSLRGDTQYF
J: TRBJ2-1; size: .; D: .; V: TRBV7-3; DNA: TGTGCCAGCAGCCTCAGACGACAGCACAATGAGCAGTTCTTC; CDR3: CASSLRRQHNEQFF
J: TRBJ2-3; size: .; D: TRBD2; V: TRBV15; DNA: TGTGCCACCAGCAGAGGCCGGGGGCAGCGGGAGAGGCCAGATACGCAGTATTTT; CDR3: CATSRGRGQRERPDTQYF
J: TRBJ2-5; size: .; D: .; V: TRBV5-1; DNA: TGCGCCAGCAGCCTCCAAGAGACCCAGTACTTC; CDR3: CASSLQETQYF
J: TRBJ2-1; size: .; D: .; V: TRBV27; DNA: TGTGCCAGCAGTTTACTACAGGGCGGTGAGCAGTTCTTC; CDR3: CASSLLQGGEQFF
J: TRBJ2-7; size: .; D: TRBD2; V: TRBV30; DNA: TGTGCCTGGAGTGTAGGACCGAGACTAGCTCCCTTCGAGCAGTACTTC; CDR3: CAWSVGPRLAPFEQYF
J: TRBJ2-7; size: .; D: TRBD2; V: TRBV6-5; DNA: TGTGCCAGCACGAGCGGGGATCTGGGAAGGTACGAGCAGTACTTC; CDR3: CASTSGDLGRYEQYF
J: TRBJ1-1; size: .; D: .; V: TRBV18; DNA: TGTGCCAGCTCCCCCTTAGGAGTGGAGGCTCTGAACACTGAAGCTTTCTTT; CDR3: CASSPLGVEALNTEAFF
J: TRBJ2-3; size: .; D: .; V: TRBV6-2/TRBV6-3; DNA: TGTGCCAGCAGTCGGGACTGGGTCACAGATACGCAGTATTTT; CDR3: CASSRDWVTDTQYF
J: TRBJ2-2; size: .; D: .; V: TRBV7-8; DNA: TGTGCCAGCAGCTTAGTGCGTCCCGGGGAGCTGTTTTTT; CDR3: CASSLVRPGELFF
J: TRBJ2-7; size: .; D: .; V: TRBV7-2; DNA: TGTGCCAGCAGCTTAAATCCAAGCATTGGGTACGAGCAGTACTTC; CDR3: CASSLNPSIGYEQYF
J: TRBJ2-7; size: .; D: .; V: TRBV13; DNA: TGTGCCAGCAGCCCTGGGACCTACGAGCAGTACTTC; CDR3: CASSPGTYEQYF
J: TRBJ2-5; size: once; D: .; V: TRBV9; DNA: TGTGCCAGCAGCGTACGCGGGTTTTGGAAGGAGACCCAGTACTTC; CDR3: CASSVRGFWKETQYF
J: TRBJ2-3; size: .; D: .; V: TRBV28; DNA: TGTGCCAGCAGCGCCAGGGTGGGGCTCACAGATACGCAGTATTTT; CDR3: CASSARVGLTDTQYF
J: TRBJ2-7; size: .; D: TRBD1; V: TRBV27; DNA: TGTGCCAGCAGTCCGAGGGATTCCCTTTTCGGGGACAGGTCGTTCTCCTACGAGCAGTACTTC; CDR3: CASSPRDSLFGDRSFSYEQYF
J: TRBJ1-2; size: .; D: TRBD1; V: TRBV5-1; DNA: TGCGCCAGCAGCTTGGACAGGGGCTATGGCTACACCTTC; CDR3: CASSLDRGYGYTF
J: TRBJ2-6; size: once; D: .; V: TRBV7-2; DNA: TGTGCCAGCAGCTTAAGAGGTCCAGGGGCTGGGGCCAACGTCCTGACTTTC; CDR3: CASSLRGPGAGANVLTF
J: TRBJ1-2; size: .; D: .; V: TRBV7-2; DNA: TGTGCCAGCAGGGAGTCGGTTAACTATGGCTACACCTTC; CDR3: CASRESVNYGYTF
J: TRBJ2-5; size: .; D: TRBD1; V: TRBV5-4; DNA: TGTGCCAGCAGCTTGTGGGCAGGGGGCGCCGAGACCCAGTACTTC; CDR3: CASSLWAGGAETQYF
J: TRBJ1-1; size: .; D: .; V: TRBV9; DNA: TGTGCCAGCAGCGTTGGGGGCGACACTGAAGCTTTCTTT; CDR3: CASSVGGDTEAFF
J: TRBJ2-4; size: .; D: .; V: TRBV18; DNA: TGTGCCAGCTCACCACCGTACGGGTCCAAAAACATTCAGTACTTC; CDR3: CASSPPYGSKNIQYF
J: TRBJ1-6; size: .; D: .; V: TRBV6-4; DNA: TGTGCCAGCAGTGACTCTGCACAGGGTAGCAGAGGTTCACCCCTCCACTTT; CDR3: CASSDSAQGSRGSPLHF
J: TRBJ2-5; size: .; D: TRBD2; V: TRBV30; DNA: TGTGCCTGGAGTGTCCGGGCGGGAGGGAGAGGAGAGACCCAGTACTTC; CDR3: CAWSVRAGGRGETQYF
J: TRBJ2-4; size: .; D: .; V: TRBV9; DNA: TGTGCCAGCAGCGTAGGGAAGGGCCCCCAAAACATTCAGTACTTC; CDR3: CASSVGKGPQNIQYF
J: TRBJ2-2; size: .; D: TRBD2; V: TRBV7-8; DNA: TGTGCCAGCACTTCTTGGGCTAGCGGGACCCGGAGGGAGCTGTTTTTT; CDR3: CASTSWASGTRRELFF
J: TRBJ2-7; size: .; D: .; V: TRBV7-2; DNA: TGTGCCAGCAGCTTAGTTATCAGTTCGGCGGGACGGACCCGGGAGCAGTACTTC; CDR3: CASSLVISSAGRTREQYF
J: TRBJ1-3; size: once; D: .; V: TRBV7-2; DNA: TGTGCCAGCAGTCACCCCAAGGTCTCTGGAAACACCATATATTTT; CDR3: CASSHPKVSGNTIYF
J: TRBJ1-2; size: .; D: .; V: TRBV7-3; DNA: TGTGCCAGCAGCCCAGGGGACGGGTATGGCTACACCTTC; CDR3: CASSPGDGYGYTF
J: TRBJ2-7; size: .; D: .; V: TRBV4-3; DNA: TGCGCCAGCAGCCAAGGAGGTAGTGCAGGGTCTTACGAGCAGTACTTC; CDR3: CASSQGGSAGSYEQYF
J: TRBJ1-5; size: .; D: .; V: TRBV6-2/TRBV6-3; DNA: TGTGCCAGCAGTTACTCGGTTATTAATCAGCCCCAGCATTTT; CDR3: CASSYSVINQPQHF
J: TRBJ2-7; size: .; D: .; V: TRBV12-3/TRBV12-4; DNA: TGTGCCAGCAGTTCGGCAGCTTACGAGCAGTACTTC; CDR3: CASSSAAYEQYF
J: TRBJ2-1; size: .; D: TRBD1; V: TRBV12-5; DNA: TGTGCTAGTGGCCACGGACAGGGGGCCTACAATGAGCAGTTCTTC; CDR3: CASGHGQGAYNEQFF